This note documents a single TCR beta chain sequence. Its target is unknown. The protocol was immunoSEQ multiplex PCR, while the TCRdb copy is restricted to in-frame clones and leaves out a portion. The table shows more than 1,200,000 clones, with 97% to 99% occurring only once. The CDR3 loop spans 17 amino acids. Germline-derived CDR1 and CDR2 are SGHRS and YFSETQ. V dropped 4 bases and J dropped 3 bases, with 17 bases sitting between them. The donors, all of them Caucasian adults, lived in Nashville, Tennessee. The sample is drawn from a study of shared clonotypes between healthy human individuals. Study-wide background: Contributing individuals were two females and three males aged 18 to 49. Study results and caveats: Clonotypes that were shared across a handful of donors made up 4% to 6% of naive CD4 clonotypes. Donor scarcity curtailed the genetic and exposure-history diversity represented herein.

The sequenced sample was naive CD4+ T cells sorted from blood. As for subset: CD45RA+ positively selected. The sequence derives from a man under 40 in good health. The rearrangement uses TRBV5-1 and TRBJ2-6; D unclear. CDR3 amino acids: CASSVPIITFGANVLTF. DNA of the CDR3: TGCGCCAGCAGCGTCCCTATCATAACCTTTGGGGCCAACGTCCTGACTTTC.